The 16 T cell receptor beta chains below were found in one sample sequenced in a study of regulatory T cells in long-lasting Graves disease. HTBI primers from iRepertoire and Arm-PCR of CDR3 regions yielded the TCR beta libraries. A single record per CDR3 protein comes from TCRdb applying MiXCR to the multiplex PCR reads. Of 550,000 or so distinct CDR3 sequences listed, more than 10% were seen once; the top ten hold roughly 9.3%. Regarding time point: newly diagnosed GD, antithyroid drugs for less than 3 months. Isolated PBMC RNA provided the starting material for the TCR library. These data also featured in a second study, about T cells in Graves' hyperthyroidism and ophthalmopathy.

The source was peripheral blood mononuclear cells (PBMCs), collected at new diagnosis, from a patient treated with antithyroid drugs. The receptors stem from a woman aged 30 to 39 with Graves disease.

The J gene is TRBJ1-1, the V gene TRBV15; the D is unclear. Germline V gene lookup returns CDR1 LNHNV and CDR2 YYDKDF (reference sequence). The CDR3 length is 15 residues. Trimming shortened V by 0 bases and J by 4 bases, and 12 bases separated the two germline ends. CDR3 sequence: CATSRDQVRVTEAFF. The CDR3 DNA follows: TGTGCCACCAGCAGAGATCAGGTACGGGTCACTGAAGCTTTCTTT.

This clonotype was seen ten or more times. One junction end does not reproduce the germline sequence, and a read error may be involved. This chain links TRBV20-1 with TRBJ2-2; 8 bases fit TRBD2. Germline CDR1 and CDR2: DFQATT and SNEGSKA (reference sequence). This CDR3 has 15 amino acids. The CDR3 DNA follows: TGCAGTGCTAGGGGCACGGGGGGGAACACCGGGGAGCTGCTTTTT. This translates into CSARGTGGNTGELLF.

This clonotype was counted at least ten times. The chain combines TRBV28 with TRBJ2-7; D is unresolved. The germline V gene encodes CDR1 MDHEN and CDR2 SYDVKM. CDR3 length: 15 amino acids. Trimming cost V 6 bases and J 6 bases, with 21 bases left between them. This chain's CDR3 is CASSLIGSAPFEQYF. For the CDR3, the DNA is TGTGCCAGCAGCCTCATCGGGTCGGCTCCCTTCGAGCAGTACTTC.

The chain carries TRBV19 and TRBJ2-3, with 7 nucleotides matching TRBD2. V was pared by 7 bases and J by 1 base, with 5 bases of the junction left unmatched. The CDR3 totals 14 residues. The V gene's germline CDR1 is LNHDA and CDR2 SQIVND (reference sequence). CDR3 sequence: CASTKRGGTDTQYF. CDR3 DNA: TGTGCCAGTACCAAACGGGGGGGCACAGATACGCAGTATTTT.

V is TRBV27 and J is TRBJ1-1; D gene unclear. The germline V gene has CDR1 MNHEY and CDR2 SMNVEV (reference sequence). The V end was cut by 5 bases, the J end by 4 bases, with 14 bases between. The CDR3 is made up of 14 amino acids. CDR3: CASSRSSLRTEAFF. The CDR3 coding sequence is TGTGCCAGCAGTAGATCTTCCCTTCGCACTGAAGCTTTCTTT.

This rearrangement joins TRBV20-1 to TRBJ1-5; no reliable D call. Germline V CDR1 and CDR2: DFQATT, SNEGSKA (reference sequence). The CDR3 has 14 residues. Trimming shortened V by 6 bases and J by 5 bases, and 17 bases separated the two germline ends. The CDR3, as DNA: TGCAGTGCCGCAATGAACAGCCCCTATCAGCCCCAGCATTTT. Translating it yields CSAAMNSPYQPQHF.

Ten or more counts support this clonotype. The chain recombines TRBV14 with TRBJ1-1; D call uncertain. The CDR3 is 12 amino acids. Germline values: CDR1 SGHDN, CDR2 FVKESK. V lost 1 base and J 6 bases, leaving 6 bases between the germline ends. The CDR3 protein is CASSQAGPEAFF. The CDR3 DNA sequence: TGTGCCAGCAGCCAAGCCGGGCCTGAAGCTTTCTTT.

A few counts support this clonotype. The genes are TRBV9 and TRBJ1-5; possibly TRBD1 for D (5 bases). V was cut by 0 bases and J by 4 bases, with 11 bases left in between. CDR3 length equals 15 residues. Germline V CDR1 and CDR2: SGDLS, YYNGEE. The CDR3 loop is CASSVGEGANQPQHF. The CDR3 DNA sequence: TGTGCCAGCAGCGTAGGGGAAGGGGCGAATCAGCCCCAGCATTTT.

The chain combines TRBV5-1 with TRBJ2-3; D not certain. Trimming removed 4 bases at V and 2 bases at J, with 17 bases between. Looked up from germline, CDR1 is SGHRS and CDR2 is YFSETQ. This CDR3 contains 16 residues. The CDR3 DNA is TGCGCCAGCAGCCCACCTCTGAGCGCCCTCACAGATACGCAGTATTTT. Amino acid sequence: CASSPPLSALTDTQYF.

At least ten counts were recorded for this clonotype. V is TRBV28 and J is TRBJ1-2; tentatively, D is TRBD1 (5 bases). This CDR3 contains 14 residues. V was shortened by 5 bases and J by 4 bases, with 14 bases between the two germline ends. CDR1 and CDR2 (germline): MDHEN, SYDVKM. CDR3 sequence reads: CASSRSPGLYGYTF. Here the CDR3 DNA reads TGTGCCAGCAGTCGCTCTCCGGGGCTCTATGGCTACACCTTC.

The sample holds a few counts of this clonotype. The rearrangement joins TRBV6-1 to TRBJ1-2; D unresolved. With 6 bases removed from V and 7 bases from J, the gap between germline ends came to 15 bases. Germline assignment: CDR1 MNHNS and CDR2 SASEGT. CDR3 length: 13 amino acids. CDR3 in DNA: TGTGCCAGCAGCCCCCTTTTAAAAAGTGGCTACACCTTC. It translates to CASSPLLKSGYTF.

The sample holds many counts of this clonotype. This chain uses TRBV11-3 with TRBJ2-7; 8 bases line up with TRBD2. This CDR3 comprises 13 residues. The V gene's germline CDR1 is SGHNT and CDR2 YENEEA. V dropped 6 bases and J dropped 4; count of bases not matched to a gene: 5. CDR3 in amino acids: CASRPGGAYEQYF. As DNA, the CDR3 is TGTGCCAGCAGGCCCGGGGGGGCATACGAGCAGTACTTC. Combining the CDR3 with reference TRBV11-3 and TRBJ2-7 gives the whole variable domain EAGVVQSPRYKIIEKKQPVAFWCNPISGHNTLYWYLQNLGQGPELLIRYENEEAVDDSQLPKDRFSAERLKGVDSTLKIQPAELGDSAVYLCASRPGGAYEQYFGPGTRLTVT.

The rearrangement uses TRBV13 and TRBJ2-7, with TRBD2 matching 9 bases. Germline CDR1 reads PRHDT; CDR2 reads FYEKMQ (reference sequence). J was trimmed by 7 bases and V by 5 bases; bases with no gene match: 6. The CDR3 totals 13 residues. The CDR3 DNA follows: TGTGCCAGCAGCCCAGCGGGGGGTTGGGAGCAGTACTTC. Protein sequence: CASSPAGGWEQYF.

As for this clonotype: A read error is likely here: a far larger clone is one base away. The rearrangement uses TRBV11-2 and TRBJ1-1; no definite D call. V dropped 3 bases and J dropped 12 bases, with 14 bases sitting between them. The CDR3 length is 12 residues. The V gene's germline CDR1 is SGHAT and CDR2 FQNNGV. The DNA of the CDR3 is TGTGCCAGCAGCTTCGGCCCCTCGAATCCTTTCTTT. Translating it yields CASSFGPSNPFF. The whole variable domain, remainder taken from reference TRBV11-2 and TRBJ1-1, is EAGVAQSPRYKIIEKRQSVAFWCNPISGHATLYWYQQILGQGPKLLIQFQNNGVVDDSQLPKDRFSAERLKGVDSTLKIQPAKLEDSAVYLCASSFGPSNPFFGQGTRLTVV.

This clonotype was seen at least ten times. The chain is built from TRBV29-1 and TRBJ1-1, with D tentatively TRBD1 (6 bases). The CDR3 runs to 13 residues. The germline gives CDR1 SQVTM, CDR2 ANQGSEA. With 7 bases removed from V and 1 base from J, the gap between germline ends came to 13 bases. CDR3 amino acids: CSGGTNQNTEAFF. The CDR3 region has the DNA TGCAGCGGGGGGACAAACCAGAACACTGAAGCTTTCTTT.

This clonotype was seen more than once but under ten times. A much larger clone differs from this one at a single base, so this may be a read error. V usage is TRBV27 and J usage is TRBJ2-1; 10 nucleotides align to TRBD2. Germline V gene sequence: CDR1 MNHEY, CDR2 SMNVEV (reference sequence). The CDR3 runs to 15 residues. CDR3 protein: CTSSLGLAGVEEQFF. Here the CDR3 DNA reads TGTACCAGCAGTTTGGGCCTAGCGGGAGTTGAGGAGCAGTTCTTC.